Below, one T cell receptor beta chain is given with its context. Its specificity is unknown. These data come from a study of vaccination and CD4 T cells after COVID-19. About the research overall: Sampling after COVID took place at a median of 101 days (range 35 to 161) following diagnosis.

Treatment here: roughly 11-day PBMC culture with coronavirus spike peptide pools or control peptides (ViraFEST assay). Ahead of the COVID-19 pandemic (2011-2018), the CD4+ T cells of the unexposed donor were collected. CDR1 and CDR2 (germline): MNHEY, SVGEGT. This CDR3 has 13 amino acids. Trimming cost V 10 bases and J 4 bases, with 14 bases left between them. Cultured CD4+ T-cell DNA underwent Oncomine TCR Beta short-read sequencing. Investigators isolated genomic DNA from cultured CD4+ T cells. MiXCR, run by TCRdb on the PCR reads, gives a single entry per CDR3 protein. The sample has 6,500 or so distinct CDR3 sequences; roughly 30% are singletons.

This chain links TRBV6-2 or TRBV6-3 with TRBJ2-1, with D possibly matching TRBD1 (6 bases). Sequences were obtained from CD4+ T cells from blood, cultured in vitro. This receptor was identified in a human donor in good health. The CDR3 DNA reads TGTGCCATCGGCCGGGACACATACAATGAGCAGTTCTTC. Its protein is CAIGRDTYNEQFF.